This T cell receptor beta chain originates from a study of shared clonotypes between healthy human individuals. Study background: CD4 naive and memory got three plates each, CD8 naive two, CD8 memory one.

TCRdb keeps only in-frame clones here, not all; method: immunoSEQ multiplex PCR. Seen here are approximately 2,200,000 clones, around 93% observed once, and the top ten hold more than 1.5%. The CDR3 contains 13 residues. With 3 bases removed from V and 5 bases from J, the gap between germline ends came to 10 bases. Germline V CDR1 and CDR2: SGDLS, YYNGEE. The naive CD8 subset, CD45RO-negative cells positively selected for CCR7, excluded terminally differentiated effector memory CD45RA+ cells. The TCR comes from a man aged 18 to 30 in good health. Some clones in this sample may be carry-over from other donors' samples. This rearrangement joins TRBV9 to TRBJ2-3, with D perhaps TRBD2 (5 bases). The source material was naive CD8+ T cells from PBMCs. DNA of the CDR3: TGTGCCAGCAGCGGAGGACTCAGAGATACGCAGTATTTT. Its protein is CASSGGLRDTQYF.